Listed below are T cell receptor beta chains from one sample, sequenced in a study of blood T cell repertoires in COVID-19. TCRdb keeps only in-frame clones here, not all; method: immunoSEQ multiplex PCR. The data contain about 220,000 clones, approximately 81% of them singletons. Sequencing input: peripheral blood. The receptors come from a woman aged 80 or over with acute or convalescent COVID-19. Each CDR3 is given with its conserved first and last residue. A D gene is named only where the DNA matches it firmly. Clone size, where shown, is once, few, many, or a class for clones that have expanded.

.,TRBV30,.,TRBJ2-1,CAWNKGSRGSYNEQFF,TGTGCCTGGAACAAGGGGTCCAGGGGCTCCTACAATGAGCAGTTCTTC
.,TRBV18,.,TRBJ2-7,CASSPKGDGSNEQYF,TGTGCCAGCTCACCAAAGGGCGACGGGAGTAACGAGCAGTACTTC
.,TRBV7-9,.,TRBJ2-1,CASGVGSSYNEQFF,TGTGCCAGCGGAGTTGGGAGCTCCTACAATGAGCAGTTCTTC
TRBD1,TRBV5-8,once,TRBJ2-3,CASTVLGQVTDTQYF,TGTGCCAGCACCGTCTTAGGACAGGTCACAGATACGCAGTATTTT
.,TRBV5-6,.,TRBJ1-2,CASSWTERGGGYTF,TGTGCCAGCAGCTGGACCGAAAGGGGTGGTGGCTACACCTTC
TRBD1,TRBV7-2,.,TRBJ1-2,CASSPRTGGMGGYTF,TGTGCCAGCAGCCCTCGGACAGGGGGCATGGGTGGCTACACCTTC
TRBD1,TRBV11-3,.,TRBJ2-7,CASSFLTGGNEQYF,TGTGCCAGCAGCTTTCTGACAGGGGGGAACGAGCAGTACTTC
TRBD2,TRBV3-1/TRBV3-2,few,TRBJ2-3,CASSLGLAGAHTDTQYF,TGTGCCAGCAGCCTCGGACTAGCGGGGGCGCACACAGATACGCAGTATTTT
.,TRBV12-3/TRBV12-4,.,TRBJ1-1,CASSLRGWTEAFF,TGTGCCAGCAGTTTACGGGGGTGGACTGAAGCTTTCTTT
.,TRBV9,.,TRBJ2-1,CASSVENLYNEQFF,TGTGCCAGCAGCGTAGAAAACTTGTACAATGAGCAGTTCTTC
.,TRBV25-1,.,TRBJ1-4,CASSAGHSATNEKLFF,TGTGCCAGCAGTGCTGGGCACTCCGCAACTAATGAAAAACTGTTTTTT